This T cell receptor (beta chain) was sequenced for a study of blood T cell repertoires in COVID-19 (dated by TCRdb to 2020 to 2022). A note on the overall study: Collaborator samples came from the United States, Italy and Spain and covered acute and convalescent phases of COVID-19. The prospective study material was composed of cDNA or gDNA derived from T cells, B-cell-depleted T cells, or PBMCs. The dataset comprised deeply sampled blood TCRbeta repertoires from subjects exposed to, actively infected with, or recovered from COVID-19. The repertoires were released in a freely available public database intended as a resource for research on the immune response to SARS-CoV-2. The samples were drawn from two sources: the first 160 participants of the ongoing ImmuneRACE study, and 950 to 1,500 subjects contributed by 6 global collaborators. The sample metadata nearly always contained a de-identified subject ID, COVID-19 status, age in years and sex. Where available, HLA class I and class II types were taken from metadata supplied by the sample provider and were not determined by assay-based typing. General study outcomes and caveats: The amount of clinical and demographic metadata varied by source and participant and was provided uncurated.

The collaborating institutions used their own protocols to collect whole blood in K2EDTA tubes. For TCRbeta analysis, collaborators shipped samples in one of three forms: frozen whole blood, isolated PBMCs, or DNA extracted from either of those sample types. In the case of this clone: Its antigen is unknown. No base qualities exist here, and no much larger clone lies one base off it.

The germline V gene (reference sequence) supplies CDR1 LGHDT and CDR2 YNNKEL. V is shortened by 3 bases, J by 3 bases, and the region joining them spans 11 bases. Taken from cysteine to phenylalanine, the CDR3 has 14 residues. Of all the DNA, just the CDR3 is kept, 42 bases in frame from base 1. TCRbeta CDR3 regions were amplified from genomic DNA by means of the immunoSEQ Assay, a bias-controlled multiplex PCR. On the study's bioinformatics: Nucleated cell counts per sample were estimated from amplification of reference gene primers within the assay. To quantify the absolute abundance of each unique TCRbeta CDR3 rearrangement, sequence reads were collapsed and filtered. Productive Simpson clonality was computed per sample as the square root of Simpson's diversity index over productive rearrangements. TCRdb re-hosts the immuneACCESS table, in-frame sequences only. Its copies lack some clones; in the studies checked, an unresolved V gene accounts for under half of them, and the cause for the rest is not known. V and J calls and clone size come straight from that table; D and trimming were deduced from the DNA. This sample lists 250,000 to 350,000 clones; around 80% were detected once. The ten largest clonotypes hold about 1.2% of the sample.

The specimen sequenced was peripheral blood. The rearranged segments are TRBV3-1 (or the pseudogene TRBV3-2) and TRBJ1-1; tentative D gene TRBD1, with 6 bases matching. The receptor was derived from a woman between 50 and 59 years old with acute or convalescent COVID-19. The bases are TGTGCCAGCAGCCAGATAACAGGGTACACTGAAGCTTTCTTT. This is translated as CASSQITGYTEAFF.